This T cell receptor (beta chain) was captured by sequencing in a study of T cells after posttransplantation cyclophosphamide (dated by TCRdb to about 2016). Notes on the research overall: Using TRB sequencing, the study followed how the T cell repertoire rebuilt after myeloablative bone marrow transplantation with posttransplantation cyclophosphamide given as GVHD prophylaxis. Because TRA and TRB clonality were tightly correlated in several samples, subsequent TCR analyses were focused on TRB only. Antigen receptor sequencing covered samples from some 35 PTCy-treated patients and 16 of their related bone marrow donors. Public TRB sequences were compared against a database of over 3,600 sequences linked to responses to pathogens, tumor antigens, self-antigens and alloantigens. In 3 patients, TRB sequencing was also performed on up to roughly 3 more blood samples taken 2 to 5.2 years after transplant, and in 4 patients, pretransplant blood was also TRB-sequenced. Blood from all 35 or so PTCy patients with 1-year posttransplant specimens was subjected to TRB sequencing.

Comment on this clone: Its antigen remains undetermined. Base qualities are not provided; no much larger clone lies one nucleotide away.

The meaning of the sample's treatment or condition label: high-dose cyclophosphamide on days +3 and +4 as single-agent GVHD prophylaxis. For conditioning, the PTCy patients got busulfan and fludarabine, then a related or unrelated marrow graft, followed by cyclophosphamide on days +3 and +4. PTCy-treated patients came from a prospective multi-institutional clinical trial. Peripheral blood and bone marrow mononuclear cells were isolated by Ficoll-Hypaque density centrifugation and were cryopreserved. CD4+ and CD8+ T cells, including naive and memory subsets, were sorted by FACS using a FACSAria II. Points the paper makes about the study in general: Donor-recipient similarity was low at 1-2 months but rose over the first year, and later blood repertoires were often dominated by donor CD8+ memory clones. Across approximately 45 patients, TRB clonality was highly associated with recipient CMV seropositivity and CMV reactivation, and PTCy diversity was similar to diversity in CNI/methotrexate controls. The TRB repertoires of T cells infiltrating skin or GI tract showed only limited overlap with the TRB repertoires of T cells in blood.

Genomic DNA was the input for TRB sequencing, which was run either with the immunoSEQ assay at survey resolution or with the hsTCRB kit. Per the source publication's procedure: The immunoSEQ software handled initial read processing, and the LymphoSeq R package was used for repertoire analyses. For each TRB dataset, clonality was calculated as 1 minus normalized Shannon entropy, and the Gini coefficient was computed as well. Phenotypes of unsorted samples were inferred by mapping TRB sequences from sorted subsets of the recipient or donor onto unsorted samples of the same recipient. The source is immuneACCESS, and TCRdb retained only in-frame sequences with V and J called. Part of the clones is not carried over; for the studies checked, unresolved V genes explain less than half of this, and the remainder is unexplained. The V and J calls and clone size come from that table; D and trimming were worked out from the DNA. In this sample the table shows 35,000 to 45,000 clones, just under 80% of which occur a single time. The ten largest make up roughly 8.7% of the sample.

The origin of this receptor is a female patient in her forties who received an allogeneic stem cell transplant from a related donor, was CMV-positive, and had no GVHD. In patients who had a transplant, some T cells may come from the graft donor. The specimen comprised CD4+ T cells sorted from blood, sampled just over 1,900 days after a stem cell transplant with posttransplant cyclophosphamide.

The nucleotide sequence reads as follows: TGTGCCAGCAGACCGGGACTAGCGTTGGACACCGGGGAGCTGTTTTTT. It codes for CASRPGLALDTGELFF. The rearranged chain carries TRBV27 and TRBJ2-2; 10 of the junction bases match TRBD2. Inclusive of the bounding cysteine and phenylalanine, the CDR3 is 16 residues long. Of the read, only the CDR3 DNA is kept; its 48 bases are in frame from base 1. Ends trimmed: V by 6 bases, J by 3 bases; bases unmatched to a gene: 7. CDR1 and CDR2 (MNHEY, SMNVEV) derive from the germline V gene (reference sequence).